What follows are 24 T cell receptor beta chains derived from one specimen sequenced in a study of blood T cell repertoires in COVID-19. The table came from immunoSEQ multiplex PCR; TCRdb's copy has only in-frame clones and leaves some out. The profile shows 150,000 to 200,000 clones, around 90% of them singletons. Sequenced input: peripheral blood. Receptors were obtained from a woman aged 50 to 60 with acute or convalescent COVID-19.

The CDR3 DNA sequence: TGTGCCAGTAGTGCCCCGGGACAGGGGGCTTGGCAGCCCCAGCATTTT. Protein: CASSAPGQGAWQPQHF. The V call is TRBV19, the J call TRBJ1-5; 12 nucleotides agree with TRBD1. Losses at the gene ends were 5 bases for V and 7 bases for J; bases not matched to a gene: 9. Germline CDR1 is LNHDA and CDR2 is SQIVND (reference sequence). The CDR3 is 16 residues long.

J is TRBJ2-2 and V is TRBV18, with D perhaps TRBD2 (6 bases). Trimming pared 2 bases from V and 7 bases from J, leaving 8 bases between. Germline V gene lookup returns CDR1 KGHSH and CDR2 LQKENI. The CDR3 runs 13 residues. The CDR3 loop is CASSPKGGGELFF. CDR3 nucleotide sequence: TGTGCCAGCTCACCAAAGGGAGGCGGGGAGCTGTTTTTT. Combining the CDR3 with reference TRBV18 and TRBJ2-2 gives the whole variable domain NAGVMQNPRHLVRRRGQEARLRCSPMKGHSHVYWYRQLPEEGLKFMVYLQKENIIDESGMPKERFSAEFPKEGPSILRIQQVVRGDSAAYFCASSPKGGGELFFGEGSRLTVL.

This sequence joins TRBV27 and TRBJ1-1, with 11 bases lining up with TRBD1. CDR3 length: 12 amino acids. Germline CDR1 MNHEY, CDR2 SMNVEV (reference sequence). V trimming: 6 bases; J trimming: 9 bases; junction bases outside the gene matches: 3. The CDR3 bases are TGTGCCAGCAGCGGACAGGGGGCCAAAGCTTTCTTT. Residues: CASSGQGAKAFF.

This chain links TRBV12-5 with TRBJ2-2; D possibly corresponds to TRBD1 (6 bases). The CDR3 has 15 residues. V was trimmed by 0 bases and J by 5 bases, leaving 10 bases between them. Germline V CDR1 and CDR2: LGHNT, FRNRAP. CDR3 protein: CASGLVQGQTGELFF. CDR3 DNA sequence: TGTGCTAGTGGTTTGGTACAAGGACAGACCGGGGAGCTGTTTTTT.

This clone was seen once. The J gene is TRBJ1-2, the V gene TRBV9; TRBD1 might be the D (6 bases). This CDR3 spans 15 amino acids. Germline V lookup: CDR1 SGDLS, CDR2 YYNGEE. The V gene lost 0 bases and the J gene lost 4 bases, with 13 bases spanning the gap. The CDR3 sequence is CASSVGRGQPYGYTF. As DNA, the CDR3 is TGTGCCAGCAGCGTAGGCCGCGGACAGCCCTATGGCTACACCTTC.

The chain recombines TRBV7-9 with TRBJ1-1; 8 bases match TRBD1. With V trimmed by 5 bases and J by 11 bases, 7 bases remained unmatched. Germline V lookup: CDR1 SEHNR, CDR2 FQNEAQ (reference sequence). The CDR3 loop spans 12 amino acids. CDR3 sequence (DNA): TGTGCCAGCAGCCCCCGGACAGGGCGTGCTTTCTTT. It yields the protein CASSPRTGRAFF.

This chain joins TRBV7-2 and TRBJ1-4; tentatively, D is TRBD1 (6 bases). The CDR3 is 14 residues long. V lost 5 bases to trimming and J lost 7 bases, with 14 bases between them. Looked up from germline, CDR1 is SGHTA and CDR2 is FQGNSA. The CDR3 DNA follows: TGTGCCAGCAGCGAAACAGGGAGTGGTGAAAAACTGTTTTTT. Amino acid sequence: CASSETGSGEKLFF.

The CDR3 loop reads CASSKTTGGENTIYF. In DNA form, the CDR3 reads TGTGCCAGCTCCAAAACGACAGGAGGAGAAAACACCATATATTTT. V and J are TRBV6-5 and TRBJ1-3; maybe TRBD1 (6 bases). The CDR3 is 15 amino acids. Germline V lookup: CDR1 MNHEY, CDR2 SVGAGI. With 8 bases removed from V and 6 bases from J, the gap between germline ends came to 20 bases.

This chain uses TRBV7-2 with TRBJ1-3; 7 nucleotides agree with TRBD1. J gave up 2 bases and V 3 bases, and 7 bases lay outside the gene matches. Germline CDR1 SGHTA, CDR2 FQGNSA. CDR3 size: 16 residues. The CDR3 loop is CASSLSTGRTGNTIYF. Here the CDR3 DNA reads TGTGCCAGCAGCTTGTCGACAGGGAGGACTGGAAACACCATATATTTT.

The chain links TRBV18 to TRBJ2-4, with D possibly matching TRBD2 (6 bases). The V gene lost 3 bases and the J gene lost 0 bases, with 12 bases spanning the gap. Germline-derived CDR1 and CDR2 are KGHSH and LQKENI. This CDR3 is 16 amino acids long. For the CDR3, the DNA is TGTGCCAGCTCACCGATTGGAGGGGTAGCCAAAAACATTCAGTACTTC. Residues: CASSPIGGVAKNIQYF.

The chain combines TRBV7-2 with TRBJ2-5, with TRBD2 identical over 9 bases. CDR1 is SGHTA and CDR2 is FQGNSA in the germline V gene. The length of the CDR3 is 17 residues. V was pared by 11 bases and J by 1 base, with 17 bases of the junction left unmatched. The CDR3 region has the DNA TGTGCCCCTCCTACGTCACTAGCGGGCCATATCCAAGAGACCCAGTACTTC. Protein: CAPPTSLAGHIQETQYF.

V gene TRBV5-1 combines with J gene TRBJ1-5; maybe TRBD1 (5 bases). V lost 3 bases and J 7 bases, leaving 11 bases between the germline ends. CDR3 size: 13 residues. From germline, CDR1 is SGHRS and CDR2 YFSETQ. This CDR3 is CASSSSGGQPQHF. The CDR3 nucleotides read TGCGCCAGCAGCTCCTCGGGGGGGCAGCCCCAGCATTTT.

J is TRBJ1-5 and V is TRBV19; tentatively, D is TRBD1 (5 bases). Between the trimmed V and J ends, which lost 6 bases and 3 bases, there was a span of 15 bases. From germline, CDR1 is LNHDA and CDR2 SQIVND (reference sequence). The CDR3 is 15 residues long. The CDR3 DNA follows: TGTGCCAGTAGCAATGGGGGACTGCTCAATCAGCCCCAGCATTTT. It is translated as CASSNGGLLNQPQHF. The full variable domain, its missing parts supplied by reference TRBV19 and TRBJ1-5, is DGGITQSPKYLFRKEGQNVTLSCEQNLNHDAMYWYRQDPGQGLRLIYYSQIVNDFQKGDIAEGYSVSREKKESFPLTVTSAQKNPTAFYLCASSNGGLLNQPQHFGDGTRLSIL.

In DNA, the CDR3 is TGCGCCAGCAGCCAAGAGGGGCCCCTCGACGAGCAGTACTTC. Protein: CASSQEGPLDEQYF. The chain employs TRBV4-1 and TRBJ2-7; D may be TRBD1 (5 bases). Germline-derived CDR1 and CDR2 are MGHRA and YSYEKL. V was trimmed by 0 bases and J by 5 bases, leaving 11 bases between them. The CDR3 runs 14 residues.

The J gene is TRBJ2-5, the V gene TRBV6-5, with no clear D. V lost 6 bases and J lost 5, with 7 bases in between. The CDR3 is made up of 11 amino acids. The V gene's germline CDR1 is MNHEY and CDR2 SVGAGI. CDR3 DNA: TGTGCCAGCAGGCGGTGGGAGACCCAGTACTTC. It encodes CASRRWETQYF.

The CDR3 region is CASSSRLAGAKSSPYEQYF. In nucleotides, the CDR3 is TGTGCCAGCAGCTCCCGACTAGCGGGAGCCAAAAGTTCTCCCTACGAGCAGTACTTC. The rearrangement joins TRBV5-4 to TRBJ2-7; 12 bases are shared with TRBD2. Germline CDR1 SGHNT, CDR2 YYREEE (reference sequence). The CDR3 loop spans 19 amino acids. V dropped 3 bases and J dropped 2; count of bases not matched to a gene: 15.

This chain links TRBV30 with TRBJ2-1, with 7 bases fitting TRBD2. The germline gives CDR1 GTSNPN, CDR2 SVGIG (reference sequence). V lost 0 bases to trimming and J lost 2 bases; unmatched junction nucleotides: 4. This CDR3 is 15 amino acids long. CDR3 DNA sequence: TGTGCCTGGAGTGTAAGCGGGGAACCCTACAATGAGCAGTTCTTC. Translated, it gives CAWSVSGEPYNEQFF.

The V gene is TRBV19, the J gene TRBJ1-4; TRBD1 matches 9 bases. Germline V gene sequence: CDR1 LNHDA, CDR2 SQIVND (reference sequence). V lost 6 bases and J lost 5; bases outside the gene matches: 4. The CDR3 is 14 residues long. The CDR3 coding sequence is TGTGCCAGTAGCCCGGACAGGGGAAATGAAAAACTGTTTTTT. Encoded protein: CASSPDRGNEKLFF.

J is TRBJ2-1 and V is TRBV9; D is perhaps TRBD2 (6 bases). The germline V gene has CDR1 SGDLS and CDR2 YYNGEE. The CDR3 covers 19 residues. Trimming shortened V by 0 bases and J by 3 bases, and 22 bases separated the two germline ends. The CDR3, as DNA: TGTGCCAGCAGCGTAGCTGGTCTCTCCGGTAGCGGTTACTACAATGAGCAGTTCTTC. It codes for CASSVAGLSGSGYYNEQFF.

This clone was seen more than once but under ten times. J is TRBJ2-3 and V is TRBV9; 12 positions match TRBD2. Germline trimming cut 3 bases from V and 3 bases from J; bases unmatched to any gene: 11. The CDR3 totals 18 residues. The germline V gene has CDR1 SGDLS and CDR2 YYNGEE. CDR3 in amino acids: CASSEKTSGSKGTDTQYF. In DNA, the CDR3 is TGTGCCAGCAGCGAAAAGACTAGCGGGAGCAAGGGTACAGATACGCAGTATTTT.

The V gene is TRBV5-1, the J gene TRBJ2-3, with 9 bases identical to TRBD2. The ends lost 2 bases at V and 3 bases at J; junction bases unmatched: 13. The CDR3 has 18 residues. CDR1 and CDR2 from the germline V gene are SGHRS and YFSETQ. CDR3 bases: TGCGCCAGCAGCTTAGCCAGCTTTGGCGGGGGGGTTACAGATACGCAGTATTTT. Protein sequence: CASSLASFGGGVTDTQYF.

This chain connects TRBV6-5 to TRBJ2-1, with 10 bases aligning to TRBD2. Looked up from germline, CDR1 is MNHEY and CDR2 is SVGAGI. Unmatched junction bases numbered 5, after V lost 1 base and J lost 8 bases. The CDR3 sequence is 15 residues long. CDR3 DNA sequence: TGTGCCAGCAGTTACTTAGCGGGGGGTAGGGATGAGCAGTTCTTC. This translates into CASSYLAGGRDEQFF.

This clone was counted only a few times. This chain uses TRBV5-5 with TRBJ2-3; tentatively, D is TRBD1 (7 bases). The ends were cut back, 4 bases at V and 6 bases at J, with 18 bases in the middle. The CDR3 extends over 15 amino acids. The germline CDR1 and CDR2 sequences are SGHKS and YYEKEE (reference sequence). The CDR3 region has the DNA TGTGCCAGCAGCCAACCGGGACCAGGGGGGGATACGCAGTATTTT. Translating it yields CASSQPGPGGDTQYF.

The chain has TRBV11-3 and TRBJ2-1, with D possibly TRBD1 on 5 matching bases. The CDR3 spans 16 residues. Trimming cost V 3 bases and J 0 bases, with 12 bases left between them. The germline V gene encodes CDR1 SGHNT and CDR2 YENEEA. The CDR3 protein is CASSLLRTSSYNEQFF. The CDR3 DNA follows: TGTGCCAGCAGCTTGTTGAGGACAAGCTCCTACAATGAGCAGTTCTTC.